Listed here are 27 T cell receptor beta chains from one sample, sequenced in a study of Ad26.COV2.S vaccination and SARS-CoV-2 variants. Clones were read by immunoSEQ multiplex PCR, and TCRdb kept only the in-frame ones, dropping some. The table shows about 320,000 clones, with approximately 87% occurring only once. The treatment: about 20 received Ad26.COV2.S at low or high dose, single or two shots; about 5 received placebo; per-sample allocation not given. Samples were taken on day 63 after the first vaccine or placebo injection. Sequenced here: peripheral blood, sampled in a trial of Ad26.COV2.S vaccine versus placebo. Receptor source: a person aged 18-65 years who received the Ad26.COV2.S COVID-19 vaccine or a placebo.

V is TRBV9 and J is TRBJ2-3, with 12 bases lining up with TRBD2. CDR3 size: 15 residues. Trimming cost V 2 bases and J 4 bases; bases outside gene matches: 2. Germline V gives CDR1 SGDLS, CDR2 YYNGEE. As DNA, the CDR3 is TGTGCCAGCAGCGTCGGACTAGCGGGGTCAGATACGCAGTATTTT. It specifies CASSVGLAGSDTQYF.

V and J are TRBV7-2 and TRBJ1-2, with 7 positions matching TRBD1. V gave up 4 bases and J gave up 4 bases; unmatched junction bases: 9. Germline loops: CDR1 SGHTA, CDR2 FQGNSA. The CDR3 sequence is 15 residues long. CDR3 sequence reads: CASSSYRGTVYGYTF. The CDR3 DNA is TGTGCCAGCAGCTCCTACCGGGGGACAGTCTATGGCTACACCTTC.

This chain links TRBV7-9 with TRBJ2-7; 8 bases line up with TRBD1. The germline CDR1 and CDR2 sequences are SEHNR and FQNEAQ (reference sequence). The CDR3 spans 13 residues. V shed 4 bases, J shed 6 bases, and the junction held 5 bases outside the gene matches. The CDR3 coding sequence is TGTGCCAGCAGCTCCTGGGACAGGTCCGAGCAGTACTTC. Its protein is CASSSWDRSEQYF. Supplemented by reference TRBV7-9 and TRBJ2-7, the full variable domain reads DTGVSQNPRHKITKRGQNVTFRCDPISEHNRLYWYRQTLGQGPEFLTYFQNEAQLEKSRLLSDRFSAERPKGSFSTLEIQRTEQGDSAMYLCASSSWDRSEQYFGPGTRLTVT.

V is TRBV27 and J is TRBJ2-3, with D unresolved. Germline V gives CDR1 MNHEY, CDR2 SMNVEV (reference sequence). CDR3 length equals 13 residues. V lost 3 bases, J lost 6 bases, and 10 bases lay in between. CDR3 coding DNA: TGTGCCAGCAGTTTTCTCCCGGAGGATACGCAGTATTTT. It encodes CASSFLPEDTQYF.

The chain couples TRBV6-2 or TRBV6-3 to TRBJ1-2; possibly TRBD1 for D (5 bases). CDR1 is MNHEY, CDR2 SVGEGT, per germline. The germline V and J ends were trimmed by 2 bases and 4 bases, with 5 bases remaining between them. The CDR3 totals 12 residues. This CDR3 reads CASSYGAYGYTF. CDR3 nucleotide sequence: TGTGCCAGCAGTTACGGGGCCTATGGCTACACCTTC.

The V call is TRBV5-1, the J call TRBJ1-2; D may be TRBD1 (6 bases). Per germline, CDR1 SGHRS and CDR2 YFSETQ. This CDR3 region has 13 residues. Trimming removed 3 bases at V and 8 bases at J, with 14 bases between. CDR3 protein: CASSWGGPEGYTF. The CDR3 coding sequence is TGCGCCAGCAGCTGGGGGGGGCCGGAGGGCTACACCTTC.

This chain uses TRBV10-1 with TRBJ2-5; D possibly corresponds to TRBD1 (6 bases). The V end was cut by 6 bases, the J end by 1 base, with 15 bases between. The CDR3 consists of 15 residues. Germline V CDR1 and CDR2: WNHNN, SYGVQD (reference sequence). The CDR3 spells CASRAPETGQETQYF. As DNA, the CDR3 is TGCGCCAGCAGGGCCCCCGAGACAGGCCAAGAGACCCAGTACTTC.

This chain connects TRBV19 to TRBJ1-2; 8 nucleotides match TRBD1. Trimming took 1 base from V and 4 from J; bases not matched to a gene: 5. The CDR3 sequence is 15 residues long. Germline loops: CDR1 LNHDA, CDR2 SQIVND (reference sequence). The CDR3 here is CASSIVAGGSYGYTF. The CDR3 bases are TGTGCCAGTAGTATAGTAGCAGGGGGCTCCTATGGCTACACCTTC.

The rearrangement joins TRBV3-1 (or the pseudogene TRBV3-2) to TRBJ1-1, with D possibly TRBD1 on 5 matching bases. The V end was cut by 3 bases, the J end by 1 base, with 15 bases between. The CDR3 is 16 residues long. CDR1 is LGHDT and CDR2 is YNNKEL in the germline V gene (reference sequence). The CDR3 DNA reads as TGTGCCAGCAGCCAGGATACAGGCCGTCGGAACACTGAAGCTTTCTTT. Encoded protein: CASSQDTGRRNTEAFF.

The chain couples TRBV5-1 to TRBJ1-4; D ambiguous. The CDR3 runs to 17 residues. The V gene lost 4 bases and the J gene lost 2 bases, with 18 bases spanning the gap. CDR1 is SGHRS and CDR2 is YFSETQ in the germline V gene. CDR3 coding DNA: TGCGCCAGCAGCCGTCTCGGGTTCGATTTGACTAATGAAAAACTGTTTTTT. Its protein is CASSRLGFDLTNEKLFF.

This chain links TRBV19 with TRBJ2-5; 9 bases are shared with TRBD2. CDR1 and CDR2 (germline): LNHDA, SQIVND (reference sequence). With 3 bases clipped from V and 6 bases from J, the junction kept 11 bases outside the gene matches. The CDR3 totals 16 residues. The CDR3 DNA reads TGTGCCAGTAGTATGGGTAGCGGGAGATCTTACAAGACCCAGTACTTC. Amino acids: CASSMGSGRSYKTQYF.

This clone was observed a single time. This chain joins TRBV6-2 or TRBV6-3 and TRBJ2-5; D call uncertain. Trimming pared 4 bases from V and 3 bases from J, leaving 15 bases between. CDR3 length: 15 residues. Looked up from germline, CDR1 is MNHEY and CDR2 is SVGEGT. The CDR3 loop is CASSSVPPKEETQYF. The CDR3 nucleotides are TGTGCCAGCAGTTCAGTACCCCCGAAAGAAGAGACCCAGTACTTC.

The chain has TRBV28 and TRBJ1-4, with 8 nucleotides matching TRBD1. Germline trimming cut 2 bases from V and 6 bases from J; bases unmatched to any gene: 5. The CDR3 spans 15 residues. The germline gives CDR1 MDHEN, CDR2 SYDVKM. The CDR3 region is CASSLQGAADEKLFF. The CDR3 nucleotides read TGTGCCAGCAGTTTACAGGGGGCGGCTGATGAAAAACTGTTTTTT.

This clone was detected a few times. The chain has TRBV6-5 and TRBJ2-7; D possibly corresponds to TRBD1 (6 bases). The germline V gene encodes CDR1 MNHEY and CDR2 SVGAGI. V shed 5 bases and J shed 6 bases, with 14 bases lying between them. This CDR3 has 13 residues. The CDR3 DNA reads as TGTGCCAGCAGTACCACAGGGCGAGGCGAGCAGTACTTC. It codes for CASSTTGRGEQYF.

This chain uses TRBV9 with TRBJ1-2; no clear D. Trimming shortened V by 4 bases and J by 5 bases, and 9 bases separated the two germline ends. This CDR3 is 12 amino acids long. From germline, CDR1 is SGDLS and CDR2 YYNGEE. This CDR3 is CASSPRVYGYTF. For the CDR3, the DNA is TGTGCCAGCAGCCCACGGGTTTATGGCTACACCTTC.

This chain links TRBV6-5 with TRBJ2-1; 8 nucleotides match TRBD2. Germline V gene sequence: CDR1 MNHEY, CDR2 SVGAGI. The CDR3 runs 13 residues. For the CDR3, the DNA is TGTGGTAGCGGGACCGCCCGATACAATGAGCAGTTCTTC. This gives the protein CGSGTARYNEQFF.

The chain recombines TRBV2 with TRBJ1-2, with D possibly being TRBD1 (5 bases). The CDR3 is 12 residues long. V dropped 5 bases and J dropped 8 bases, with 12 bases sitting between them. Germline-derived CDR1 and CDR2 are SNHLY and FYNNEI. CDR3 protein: CASSSRVGGYTF. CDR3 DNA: TGTGCCAGCAGTTCCAGGGTTGGCGGCTACACCTTC.

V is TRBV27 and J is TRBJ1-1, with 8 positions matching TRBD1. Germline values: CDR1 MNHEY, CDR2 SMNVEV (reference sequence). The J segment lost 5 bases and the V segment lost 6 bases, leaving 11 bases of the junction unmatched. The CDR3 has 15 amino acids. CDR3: CASSPSGGVSTEAFF. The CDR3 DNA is TGTGCCAGCAGCCCCTCAGGGGGCGTCAGTACTGAAGCTTTCTTT.

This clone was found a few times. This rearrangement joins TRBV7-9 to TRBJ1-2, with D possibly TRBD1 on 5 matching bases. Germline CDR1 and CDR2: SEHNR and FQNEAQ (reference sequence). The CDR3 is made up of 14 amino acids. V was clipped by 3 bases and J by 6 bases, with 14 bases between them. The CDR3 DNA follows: TGTGCCAGCAGCTTGTCCGGCAGGGTGAATGGCTACACCTTC. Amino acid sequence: CASSLSGRVNGYTF.

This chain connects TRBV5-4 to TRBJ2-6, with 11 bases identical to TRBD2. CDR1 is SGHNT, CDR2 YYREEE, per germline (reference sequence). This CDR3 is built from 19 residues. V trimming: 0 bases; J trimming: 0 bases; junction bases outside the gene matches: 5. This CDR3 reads CASSLGLAGKSSGANVLTF. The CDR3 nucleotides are TGTGCCAGCAGCTTGGGACTAGCGGGGAAGAGCTCTGGGGCCAACGTCCTGACTTTC.

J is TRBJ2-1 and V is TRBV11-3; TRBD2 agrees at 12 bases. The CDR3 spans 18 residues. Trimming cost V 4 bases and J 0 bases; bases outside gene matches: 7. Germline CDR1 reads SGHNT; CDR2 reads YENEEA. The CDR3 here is CASSSHLTSGSSYNEQFF. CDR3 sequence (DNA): TGTGCCAGCAGCTCTCACTTGACTAGCGGGAGCTCCTACAATGAGCAGTTCTTC.

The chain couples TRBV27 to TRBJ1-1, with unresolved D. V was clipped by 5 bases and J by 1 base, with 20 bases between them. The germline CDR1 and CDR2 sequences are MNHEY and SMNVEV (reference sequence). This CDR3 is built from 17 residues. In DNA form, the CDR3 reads TGTGCCAGCAGTATAAACCCCCCAGAAAGAAAGAACACTGAAGCTTTCTTT. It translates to CASSINPPERKNTEAFF.

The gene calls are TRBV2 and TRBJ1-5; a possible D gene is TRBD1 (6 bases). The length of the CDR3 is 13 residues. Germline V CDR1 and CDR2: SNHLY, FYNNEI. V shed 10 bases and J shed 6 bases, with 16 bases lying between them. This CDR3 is CATKTGLSQPQHF. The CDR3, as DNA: TGTGCCACTAAAACAGGGCTCAGTCAGCCCCAGCATTTT.

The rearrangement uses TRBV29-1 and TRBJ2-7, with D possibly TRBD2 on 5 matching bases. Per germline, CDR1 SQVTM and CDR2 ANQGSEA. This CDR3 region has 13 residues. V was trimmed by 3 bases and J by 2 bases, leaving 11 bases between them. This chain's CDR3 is CSVETAGPYEQYF. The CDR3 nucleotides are TGCAGCGTTGAGACCGCGGGTCCCTACGAGCAGTACTTC.

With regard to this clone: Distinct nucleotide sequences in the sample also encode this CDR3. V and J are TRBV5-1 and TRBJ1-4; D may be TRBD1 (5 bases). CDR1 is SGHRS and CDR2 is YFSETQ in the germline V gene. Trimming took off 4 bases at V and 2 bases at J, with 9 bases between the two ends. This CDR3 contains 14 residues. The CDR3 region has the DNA TGCGCCAGCAGCCTCGGGGCCACTAATGAAAAACTGTTTTTT. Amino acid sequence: CASSLGATNEKLFF.

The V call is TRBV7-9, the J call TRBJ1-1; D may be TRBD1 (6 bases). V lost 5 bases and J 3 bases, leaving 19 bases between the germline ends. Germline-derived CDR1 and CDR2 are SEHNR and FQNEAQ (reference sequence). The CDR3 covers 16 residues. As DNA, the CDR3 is TGTGCCAGCAGCACTGATTACGACAGGTTGGACACTGAAGCTTTCTTT. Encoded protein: CASSTDYDRLDTEAFF.

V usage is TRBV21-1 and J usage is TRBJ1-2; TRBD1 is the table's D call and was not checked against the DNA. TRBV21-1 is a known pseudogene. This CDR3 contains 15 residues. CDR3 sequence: CASSKMDRGDYGYTF. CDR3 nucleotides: TGTGCCAGCAGCAAGATGGACAGGGGGGACTATGGCTACACCTTC.